This TCR beta chain was identified during a study of OX40 agonist ivuxolimab in advanced cancers. Data came from immunoSEQ multiplex PCR; TCRdb stores just in-frame clones and leaves some out. The sample yields approximately 68,000 clones, around 86% seen once. The CDR3 is 16 residues long. The V gene's germline CDR1 is SGHKS and CDR2 YYEKEE (reference sequence). V was cut by 4 bases and J by 5 bases, with 21 bases left in between. This specimen consisted of CD4+ or CD8+ T cells sorted from blood, obtained in a trial of the OX40 agonist ivuxolimab. This receptor was identified in an adult with an advanced solid tumor such as melanoma, head and neck, liver or kidney cancer. J is TRBJ2-5 and V is TRBV5-5; the D gene is possibly TRBD2 (6 bases). CDR3 nucleotides: TGTGCCAGCAGCCCGGACGCGGGACCGGCTCGGGAGACCCAGTACTTC. This codes for CASSPDAGPARETQYF. The whole variable domain, remainder taken from reference TRBV5-5 and TRBJ2-5, is DAGVTQSPTHLIKTRGQQVTLRCSPISGHKSVSWYQQVLGQGPQFIFQYYEKEERGRGNFPDRFSARQFPNYSSELNVNALLLGDSALYLCASSPDAGPARETQYFGPGTRLLVL.